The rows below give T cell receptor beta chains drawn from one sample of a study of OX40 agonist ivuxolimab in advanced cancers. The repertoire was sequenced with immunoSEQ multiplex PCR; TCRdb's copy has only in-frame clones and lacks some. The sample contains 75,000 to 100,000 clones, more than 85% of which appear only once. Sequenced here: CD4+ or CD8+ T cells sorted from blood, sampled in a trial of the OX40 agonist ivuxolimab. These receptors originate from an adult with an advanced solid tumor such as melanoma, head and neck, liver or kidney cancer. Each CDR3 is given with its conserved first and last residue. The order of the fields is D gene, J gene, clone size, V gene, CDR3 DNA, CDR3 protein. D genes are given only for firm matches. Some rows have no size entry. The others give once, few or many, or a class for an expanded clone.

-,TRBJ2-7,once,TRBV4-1,TGCGCCAGCAGCCAAGATATAAGGGGCAGTTACGAGCAGTACTTC,CASSQDIRGSYEQYF
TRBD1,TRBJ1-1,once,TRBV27,TGTGCCAGCAGTTCTCTGGGGACAGGGAAAGCTTTCTTT,CASSSLGTGKAFF
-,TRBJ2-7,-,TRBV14,TGTGCCAGCAGCCCCAACGGTCCCTACGAGCAGTACTTC,CASSPNGPYEQYF
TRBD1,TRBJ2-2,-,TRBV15,TGTGCCACCAGCAGTCTCGGGACAGGGGACACCGGGGAGCTGTTTTTT,CATSSLGTGDTGELFF
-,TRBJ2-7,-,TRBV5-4,TGTGCCAGCAGCTTGGGACAGCAGACCTACGAGCAGTACTTC,CASSLGQQTYEQYF
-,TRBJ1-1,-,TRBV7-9,TGTGCCAGCAGCTTTACCAGGGGCGGCACTGAAGCTTTCTTT,CASSFTRGGTEAFF
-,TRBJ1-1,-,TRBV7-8,TGTGCCAGCAGCTCCGGGACGGTGAACACTGAAGCTTTCTTT,CASSSGTVNTEAFF
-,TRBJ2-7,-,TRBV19,TGTGCCAGTAGTATAGGGAGCTCCTACGAGCAGTACTTC,CASSIGSSYEQYF
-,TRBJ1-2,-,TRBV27,TGTGCCAGCAGTCCCTCCCGGGCCAACTATGGCTACACCTTC,CASSPSRANYGYTF
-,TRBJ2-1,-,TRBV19,TGTGCCAGTAGTATGGGTCTTAGCTCCTACAATGAGCAGTTCTTC,CASSMGLSSYNEQFF
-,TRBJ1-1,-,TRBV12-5,TGTGCTAGTGGTTTAAAGGGGACTGAAGCTTTCTTT,CASGLKGTEAFF
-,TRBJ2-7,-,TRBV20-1,TGCAGTGCTAGTAGGGGATACGAGCAGTACTTC,CSASRGYEQYF